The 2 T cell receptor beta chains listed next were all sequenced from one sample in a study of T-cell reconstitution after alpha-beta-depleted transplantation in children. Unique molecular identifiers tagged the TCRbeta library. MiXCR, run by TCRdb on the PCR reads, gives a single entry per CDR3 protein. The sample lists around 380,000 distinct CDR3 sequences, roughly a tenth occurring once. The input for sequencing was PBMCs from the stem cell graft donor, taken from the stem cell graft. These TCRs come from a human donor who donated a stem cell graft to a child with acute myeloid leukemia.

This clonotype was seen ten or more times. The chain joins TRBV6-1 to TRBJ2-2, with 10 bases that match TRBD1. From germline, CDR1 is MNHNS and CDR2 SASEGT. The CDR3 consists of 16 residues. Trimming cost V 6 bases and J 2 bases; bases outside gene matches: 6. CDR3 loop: CASRLTGGINTGELFF. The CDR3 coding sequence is TGTGCCAGCAGGCTGACAGGGGGCATTAACACCGGGGAGCTGTTTTTT.

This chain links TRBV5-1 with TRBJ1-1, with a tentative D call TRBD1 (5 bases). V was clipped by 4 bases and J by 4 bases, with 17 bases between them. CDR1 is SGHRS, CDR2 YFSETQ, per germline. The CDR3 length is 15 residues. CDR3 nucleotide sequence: TGCGCCAGCAGCACCGGGGGGGTGAGAGGCACTGAAGCTTTCTTT. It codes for CASSTGGVRGTEAFF.